Listed here are 25 T cell receptor beta chains from one sample, sequenced in a study of metastatic and nonmetastatic thyroid tumors. The entire patient cohort was treatment-naive prior to thyroid surgery. TCRdb re-called the PCR reads through MiXCR. The sample yields under 8,500 clones, approximately 35% seen once. The sequencing input was tumor tissue. These receptors came from a female donor with papillary thyroid cancer or a benign thyroid nodule (not recorded which). Some clones in this sample may be carry-over from other donors' samples.

This clone came up many times. The chain couples TRBV20-1 to TRBJ2-7; D might be TRBD1 or TRBD2, each matching 7 bases. The V gene lost 1 base and the J gene lost 12 bases, with 22 bases spanning the gap. Germline lookup yields CDR1 DFQATT and CDR2 SNEGSKA (reference sequence). The CDR3 contains 14 residues. This CDR3 reads CSARGGGVQGPRYF. CDR3 DNA sequence: TGCAGTGCTAGAGGGGGAGGGGTACAGGGGCCAAGGTACTTC.

The chain carries TRBV9 and TRBJ2-7, with D tentatively TRBD2 (5 bases). The CDR3 runs to 13 residues. With 0 bases removed from V and 6 bases from J, the gap between germline ends came to 10 bases. Looked up from germline, CDR1 is SGDLS and CDR2 is YYNGEE. DNA of the CDR3: TGTGCCAGCAGCGTAGGGGTCGGGGTCGAGCAGTACTTC. It is translated as CASSVGVGVEQYF.

This clone came up a few times. This sequence joins TRBV28 and TRBJ2-7; D gene uncertain. The V gene's germline CDR1 is MDHEN and CDR2 SYDVKM. V was shortened by 6 bases and J by 2 bases, with 11 bases between the two germline ends. The CDR3 contains 13 residues. CDR3 sequence (DNA): TGTGCCAGCAGGTTCCCAGAAACCTACGAGCAGTACTTC. Protein: CASRFPETYEQYF.

The CDR3 coding sequence is TGTGCCAGCAGTTTGAGGCTAGCGGGAGTCCGGGAGCAGTTCTTC. It encodes CASSLRLAGVREQFF. The chain carries TRBV12-3 or TRBV12-4 and TRBJ2-1, with TRBD2 identical over 10 bases. Unmatched junction bases numbered 9, after V lost 3 bases and J lost 10 bases. The CDR3 is made up of 15 amino acids.

This clone appeared a few times. This sequence joins TRBV6-2 or TRBV6-3 and TRBJ1-5; D is unclear. With 4 bases removed from V and 0 bases from J, the gap between germline ends came to 16 bases. Germline lookup yields CDR1 MNHEY and CDR2 SVGEGT. The CDR3 runs 17 residues. The CDR3 spells CASSFSHPTSSNQPQHF. Here the CDR3 DNA reads TGTGCCAGCAGTTTTTCCCACCCGACATCTAGCAATCAGCCCCAGCATTTT.

This clone showed up just a few times. CDR3 nucleotide sequence: TGTGCCAGCAGCCCCTCGGGGGTAAGCGAGCAGTACTTC. Its protein is CASSPSGVSEQYF. V is TRBV7-3 and J is TRBJ2-7, with D possibly TRBD2 on 6 matching bases. Trimming removed 5 bases from V and 6 bases from J, with 14 bases in between. From germline, CDR1 is SGHTA and CDR2 FQGTGA. CDR3 length: 13 amino acids.

This clone is medium-sized in the sample. This chain connects TRBV25-1 to TRBJ1-2, with D possibly matching TRBD1 (6 bases). This CDR3 is built from 15 residues. Trimming left V 2 bases short and J 7 bases short, with 17 bases between. Germline V gene sequence: CDR1 MGHDK, CDR2 SYGVNS. This CDR3 reads CASSEGGREAAGYTF. Here the CDR3 DNA reads TGTGCCAGCAGTGAAGGGGGCAGGGAGGCTGCTGGCTACACCTTC.

In its sample, this clone was seen a few times. The chain is built from TRBV20-1 and TRBJ1-2; possibly TRBD1 for D (5 bases). CDR1 and CDR2 from the germline V gene are DFQATT and SNEGSKA (reference sequence). CDR3 size: 11 residues. V was clipped by 3 bases and J by 4 bases, with 6 bases between them. The CDR3 protein is CSARDIYGYTF. The CDR3 nucleotides are TGCAGTGCTAGGGACATCTATGGCTACACCTTC.

This clone was found many times. The chain carries TRBV14 and TRBJ2-7; 9 nucleotides match TRBD1. The germline CDR1 and CDR2 sequences are SGHDN and FVKESK. The J segment lost 6 bases and the V segment lost 0 bases, leaving 6 bases of the junction unmatched. The CDR3 totals 15 residues. In DNA, the CDR3 is TGTGCCAGCAGCCAAGACTCGGGGACAGGGTTCGAGCAGTACTTC. It is translated as CASSQDSGTGFEQYF.

The DNA of the CDR3 is TGTGCCAGCAGCCTAGCGGGAATTTACGAGCAGTACTTC. Encoded protein: CASSLAGIYEQYF. The genes are TRBV12-3 or TRBV12-4 and TRBJ2-7; 9 bases are a match to TRBD2. Trimming cost V 6 bases and J 4 bases; bases outside gene matches: 4. This CDR3 contains 13 residues.

This clone was counted ten times or more. The J gene is TRBJ2-1, the V gene TRBV7-9; D is perhaps TRBD2 (6 bases). Germline V gene sequence: CDR1 SEHNR, CDR2 FQNEAQ (reference sequence). Trimming removed 5 bases from V and 7 bases from J, with 18 bases in between. CDR3 length: 15 amino acids. The CDR3 region has the DNA TGTGCCAGCAGCCCGCCGGGACTGTCTGGAAATGAGCAGTTCTTC. Translation gives CASSPPGLSGNEQFF.

The chain couples TRBV6-2 or TRBV6-3 to TRBJ1-1, with D possibly TRBD1 on 5 matching bases. CDR3 length: 14 residues. Trimming removed 6 bases from V and 6 bases from J, with 17 bases in between. Germline assignment: CDR1 MNHEY and CDR2 SVGEGT. The CDR3 coding sequence is TGTGCCAGCAGGCTGGACACGGCGTCCGCTGAAGCTTTCTTT. It translates to CASRLDTASAEAFF.

The chain links TRBV5-1 to TRBJ2-7; the match to TRBD2 covers 8 bases. The CDR3 contains 17 residues. The germline V gene encodes CDR1 SGHRS and CDR2 YFSETQ. V trimming: 0 bases; J trimming: 3 bases; junction bases outside the gene matches: 11. The CDR3 spells CASSLGSGRIWDYEQYF. The CDR3, as DNA: TGCGCCAGCAGCTTGGGAAGCGGGAGAATTTGGGACTACGAGCAGTACTTC.

This clone rates as medium-sized. The V call is TRBV6-1, the J call TRBJ1-2; 8 positions match TRBD1. Germline CDR1 and CDR2: MNHNS and SASEGT. V was pared by 7 bases and J by 6 bases, with 16 bases of the junction left unmatched. This CDR3 has 16 residues. As DNA, the CDR3 is TGTGCCAGCACAGGGGGCGCTTGGTTGCAGGTGAATGGCTACACCTTC. This sequence encodes CASTGGAWLQVNGYTF.

Relative to its sample, this clone is medium-sized. This chain uses TRBV15 with TRBJ1-2; possible D gene TRBD1, 6 bases. Trimming cost V 8 bases and J 2 bases, with 18 bases left between them. This CDR3 comprises 15 residues. Looked up from germline, CDR1 is LNHNV and CDR2 is YYDKDF (reference sequence). CDR3 sequence reads: CATRGFLQGNYGYTF. CDR3 nucleotide sequence: TGTGCCACCCGTGGATTTTTACAGGGCAACTATGGCTACACCTTC. Using reference TRBV15 and TRBJ1-2 for the parts outside the CDR3, the full variable domain is DAMVIQNPRYQVTQFGKPVTLSCSQTLNHNVMYWYQQKSSQAPKLLFHYYDKDFNNEADTPDNFQSRRPNTSFCFLDIRSPGLGDTAMYLCATRGFLQGNYGYTFGSGTRLTVV.

In this sample, this clone turned up many times. The rearrangement uses TRBV24-1 and TRBJ2-1, with a tentative D call TRBD2 (6 bases). V was cut by 3 bases and J by 0 bases, with 20 bases left in between. Germline-derived CDR1 and CDR2 are KGHDR and SFDVKD. The CDR3 covers 19 residues. The DNA of the CDR3 is TGTGCCACCAGTGATCCGGAGATAACGGGGGACCTCTCCTACAATGAGCAGTTCTTC. Protein sequence: CATSDPEITGDLSYNEQFF.

This clone counts as medium-sized (0.01 to 0.1%). The V call is TRBV2, the J call TRBJ2-1, with TRBD1 as a possible D gene (6 bases). This CDR3 has 12 residues. The V and J ends lost 6 bases and 8 bases respectively, with 11 bases between them. Germline CDR1 reads SNHLY; CDR2 reads FYNNEI. In DNA form, the CDR3 reads TGTGCCAGCAGGGGGGCCCCTCATGAGCAGTTCTTC. It yields the protein CASRGAPHEQFF.

V and J are TRBV9 and TRBJ2-1; 7 bases agree with TRBD1. Germline loops: CDR1 SGDLS, CDR2 YYNGEE. Trimming took 2 bases from V and 4 from J; bases not matched to a gene: 3. The CDR3 runs to 14 residues. CDR3 nucleotide sequence: TGTGCCAGCAGCGTGGGGACAGAATACAATGAGCAGTTCTTC. It yields the protein CASSVGTEYNEQFF.

V is TRBV6-1 and J is TRBJ1-2, with D tentatively TRBD1 (6 bases). Germline CDR1 and CDR2: MNHNS and SASEGT. The CDR3 totals 13 residues. Trimming cost V 4 bases and J 8 bases, with 14 bases left between them. This chain's CDR3 is CASSGGAGRGYTF. The CDR3 DNA is TGTGCCAGCAGTGGGGGGGCGGGCCGGGGCTACACCTTC.

J is TRBJ2-2 and V is TRBV6-4; tentative D call: TRBD2 (6 bases). The length of the CDR3 is 15 residues. CDR1 MRHNA and CDR2 SNTAGT come from the germline V gene. Trimming stripped 11 bases from V and 4 bases from J, with 20 bases between. The CDR3 DNA reads TGTGCCTGCGGGATAGGGGTAGTGGGCACCGGGGAGCTGTTTTTT. Protein sequence: CACGIGVVGTGELFF.

The chain has TRBV20-1 and TRBJ1-1; tentative D call: TRBD1 (5 bases). CDR3 length: 12 amino acids. Germline CDR1 reads DFQATT; CDR2 reads SNEGSKA (reference sequence). DNA of the CDR3: TGCAGCCCGCTAGCCCAGGGATATTTAGCTTTCTTT. Translation: CSPLAQGYLAFF.

This clone was counted only a few times. V gene TRBV19 combines with J gene TRBJ2-3; D uncertain. Germline V lookup: CDR1 LNHDA, CDR2 SQIVND (reference sequence). The CDR3 has 15 amino acids. V was trimmed by 6 bases and J by 1 base, leaving 14 bases between them. The CDR3 bases are TGTGCCAGTAGGGCCAGGTCGGAAGGCACAGATACGCAGTATTTT. This translates into CASRARSEGTDTQYF.

In its sample, this clone is medium-sized (0.01 to 0.1%). The chain links TRBV4-1 to TRBJ2-7; the match to TRBD1 covers 7 bases. Germline V gene data show CDR1 as MGHRA and CDR2 as YSYEKL. V gave up 3 bases and J gave up 8 bases; unmatched junction bases: 10. This CDR3 region has 14 residues. The CDR3 DNA reads as TGCGCCAGCAGCCAGGAGACAGGGAACGGCCAGCAGTACTTC. Its translation: CASSQETGNGQQYF.

V is TRBV18 and J is TRBJ2-2; D gene ambiguous. Germline V CDR1 and CDR2: KGHSH, LQKENI. Trimming removed 4 bases at V and 6 bases at J, with 18 bases between. This CDR3 contains 16 residues. CDR3 loop: CASSLASEANAGELFF. CDR3 bases: TGTGCCAGCTCACTCGCAAGTGAGGCAAATGCCGGGGAGCTGTTTTTT. Looking up the rest from reference TRBV18 and TRBJ2-2 gives the full variable domain: NAGVMQNPRHLVRRRGQEARLRCSPMKGHSHVYWYRQLPEEGLKFMVYLQKENIIDESGMPKERFSAEFPKEGPSILRIQQVVRGDSAAYFCASSLASEANAGELFFGEGSRLTVL.

Sample share makes this clone medium-sized. The chain has TRBV18 and TRBJ2-1, with 11 bases aligning to TRBD1. The CDR3 spans 15 residues. The junction had 11 bases not matched to a gene; V was cut back by 8 bases and J by 8 bases. Germline V gives CDR1 KGHSH, CDR2 LQKENI. The CDR3 DNA follows: TGTGCCAGCCTACCCCGGACAGGGGGCGGCGATGAGCAGTTCTTC. Translation gives CASLPRTGGGDEQFF.